This T cell receptor beta chain was recovered during a study of T cell responses to AZD1222 COVID-19 vaccine. Study details: Whether given at about 4 or about 12 weeks, second doses were pooled.

CDR1 KGHDR and CDR2 SFDVKD come from the germline V gene. The V end lost 9 bases, the J end lost 0 bases, and 13 bases lay between the germline ends. CDR3 size: 14 residues. TCRdb's copy holds only in-frame clones and misses some; the assay was immunoSEQ multiplex PCR. The data hold 97,000 or so clones, with approximately 88% observed a single time. Material: peripheral blood, obtained on day 0 of AZD1222 vaccination. The chain combines TRBV24-1 with TRBJ1-1, with D uncertain. The receptor comes from an adult in good health. This chain's CDR3 is CATSKDEVNTEAFF. The CDR3 bases are TGTGCCACCTCAAAGGATGAAGTGAACACTGAAGCTTTCTTT.